A single sample is the source of the 24 T cell receptor beta chains below, sequenced in a study of T-cell reconstitution after alpha-beta-depleted transplantation in children. Researchers prepared the TCRbeta library using unique molecular identifiers, the study reports. One entry per CDR3 protein results from TCRdb running MiXCR on the PCR reads. The sample holds more than 150,000 distinct CDR3 sequences, about 14% seen once. This material consisted of PBMCs from the stem cell graft donor, taken from the stem cell graft. These receptors were collected from a human donor who donated a stem cell graft to a child with acute lymphoblastic leukemia.

This clonotype has more than one count but fewer than ten. V gene TRBV7-2 combines with J gene TRBJ2-5; 7 bases are shared with TRBD1. Germline-derived CDR1 and CDR2 are SGHTA and FQGNSA. The CDR3 length is 13 residues. The ends lost 8 bases at V and 2 bases at J; junction bases unmatched: 5. The chain's CDR3 is CASGRDRQETQYF. The CDR3 DNA reads as TGTGCCAGCGGAAGGGACAGACAAGAGACCCAGTACTTC.

There are many counts of this clonotype. This chain links TRBV12-3 or TRBV12-4 with TRBJ1-5; maybe TRBD1 (6 bases). The CDR3 sequence is 17 residues long. The CDR3 DNA is TGTGCGTTTGGTTGGACAGTCCGGGGTTATAGCAATCAGCCCCAGCATTTT. Translating it yields CAFGWTVRGYSNQPQHF.

This clonotype was picked up many times. This chain uses TRBV12-3 or TRBV12-4 with TRBJ2-2; 16 positions agree with TRBD2. This CDR3 is 16 amino acids long. With V trimmed by 9 bases and J by 5 bases, 6 bases remained unmatched. The chain's CDR3 is CASYGTSGRATGELFF. CDR3 DNA: TGTGCCAGTTACGGGACTAGCGGGAGGGCTACCGGGGAGCTGTTTTTT.

The chain is built from TRBV12-3 or TRBV12-4 and TRBJ2-7; perhaps TRBD1 as D (6 bases). This CDR3 spans 13 amino acids. With 5 bases removed from V and 7 bases from J, the gap between germline ends came to 15 bases. The CDR3 DNA reads TGTGCCAGCAGTCCAGGGACACCCGTAGAGCAGTACTTC. Its translation: CASSPGTPVEQYF.

Turning to this clonotype: Since a much larger clone is just one base distant, this may be a read error. The genes are TRBV3-1 and TRBJ2-1; D perhaps matches TRBD1 (6 bases). There are 15 residues in the CDR3. Trimming shortened V by 6 bases and J by 6 bases, and 18 bases separated the two germline ends. Germline CDR1 LGHDT, CDR2 YNNKEL (reference sequence). CDR3 loop: CASRRKDSASNEQFF. In DNA, the CDR3 is TGTGCCAGCAGGAGGAAGGACAGCGCCTCCAATGAGCAGTTCTTC.

This clonotype occurred many times. The chain recombines TRBV5-1 with TRBJ2-1, with 10 bases that match TRBD2. CDR1 and CDR2 (germline): SGHRS, YFSETQ. The CDR3 sequence is 17 residues long. Trimming removed 0 bases from V and 3 bases from J; junction bases left unmatched: 6. Here the CDR3 DNA reads TGCGCCAGCAGCTTGGTAGGACTAGCGGACCTCTACAATGAGCAGTTCTTC. This sequence encodes CASSLVGLADLYNEQFF.

This clonotype was seen repeatedly, ten times or more. The chain combines TRBV5-1 with TRBJ2-7, with unresolved D. The V gene's germline CDR1 is SGHRS and CDR2 YFSETQ. The CDR3 has 13 residues. V was cut by 1 base and J by 4 bases, with 9 bases left in between. The CDR3: CASSLTVGYEQYF. The CDR3 DNA follows: TGCGCCAGCAGCTTGACGGTCGGATACGAGCAGTACTTC. The full variable domain, its missing parts supplied by reference TRBV5-1 and TRBJ2-7, is KAGVTQTPRYLIKTRGQQVTLSCSPISGHRSVSWYQQTPGQGLQFLFEYFSETQRNKGNFPGRFSGRQFSNSRSEMNVSTLELGDSALYLCASSLTVGYEQYFGPGTRLTVT.

This clonotype appeared many times. V is TRBV6-6 and J is TRBJ2-5; no definite D call. The germline V gene encodes CDR1 MNHNY and CDR2 SVGAGI (reference sequence). The CDR3 contains 12 residues. V lost 5 bases, J lost 5 bases, and 9 bases lay in between. CDR3 region: CASSDIGETQYF. In DNA, the CDR3 is TGTGCCAGCAGTGATATAGGCGAGACCCAGTACTTC.

This clonotype was seen a handful of times. The genes are TRBV12-1 and TRBJ1-5; the table's TRBD1 call for D was not verified on the DNA. TRBV12-1 is noted as a pseudogene. This CDR3 has 15 residues. CDR3 in DNA: TGTGCCAGCAGCACCCCTCTGGGTCCCAGGCAGCCCCAGCATTTT. Translating gives CASSTPLGPRQPQHF.

This clonotype has at least ten counts. The chain carries TRBV18 and TRBJ1-1; a possible D gene is TRBD1 (5 bases). The V end was cut by 3 bases, the J end by 8 bases, with 13 bases between. This CDR3 has 13 amino acids. Germline loops: CDR1 KGHSH, CDR2 LQKENI. CDR3: CASSPGEDWEAFF. CDR3 sequence (DNA): TGTGCCAGCTCACCGGGGGAAGACTGGGAAGCTTTCTTT. Combining the CDR3 with reference TRBV18 and TRBJ1-1 gives the whole variable domain NAGVMQNPRHLVRRRGQEARLRCSPMKGHSHVYWYRQLPEEGLKFMVYLQKENIIDESGMPKERFSAEFPKEGPSILRIQQVVRGDSAAYFCASSPGEDWEAFFGQGTRLTVV.

This sequence joins TRBV29-1 and TRBJ2-7; 7 positions match TRBD1. Germline V gives CDR1 SQVTM, CDR2 ANQGSEA. The CDR3 covers 11 residues. Trimming removed 7 bases from V and 2 bases from J; junction bases left unmatched: 2. The CDR3 coding sequence is TGCAGCGGCGGACAGGCCTACGAGCAGTACTTC. Translated: CSGGQAYEQYF.

This clonotype came up a few times. This chain links TRBV5-1 with TRBJ1-2; 7 positions match TRBD1. Germline CDR1 is SGHRS and CDR2 is YFSETQ. Losses at the gene ends were 3 bases for V and 5 bases for J; bases not matched to a gene: 10. The CDR3 sequence is 15 residues long. The CDR3, as DNA: TGCGCCAGCAGCTCGACAGGGAGTCCTGAGTATGGCTACACCTTC. Protein sequence: CASSSTGSPEYGYTF.

This clonotype was found many times. The chain employs TRBV4-2 and TRBJ2-1; 11 bases match TRBD2. CDR3 length equals 17 residues. V lost 4 bases and J lost 3; bases outside the gene matches: 8. Germline values: CDR1 LGHNA, CDR2 YNFKEQ. The CDR3 here is CASSPSWTSGYYNEQFF. For the CDR3, the DNA is TGTGCCAGCAGCCCCAGCTGGACTAGCGGGTACTACAATGAGCAGTTCTTC.

This clonotype has a count of ten or more. This chain links TRBV20-1 with TRBJ2-3; D unresolved. The CDR3 extends over 11 amino acids. Trimming left V 3 bases short and J 6 bases short, with 7 bases between. CDR1 DFQATT and CDR2 SNEGSKA come from the germline V gene (reference sequence). CDR3 loop: CSARGRDTQYF. CDR3 nucleotide sequence: TGCAGTGCTAGGGGCAGGGATACGCAGTATTTT.

Note on this clonotype: It may be a read error: a sequence one base away is much more abundant. CDR3 DNA sequence: TGCAGCGCGTGGACAGGCAGTGAGCAGTTCTTC. This gives the protein CSAWTGSEQFF. The rearrangement uses TRBV29-1 and TRBJ2-1; 7 bases are shared with TRBD1. CDR1 and CDR2 (germline): SQVTM, ANQGSEA. CDR3 size: 11 residues. The V gene end was trimmed by 7 bases and the J gene end by 9 bases; junction bases not matched to a gene: 6.

The chain links TRBV12-3 or TRBV12-4 to TRBJ2-7; the D is unclear. V was trimmed by 5 bases and J by 6 bases, leaving 20 bases between them. The CDR3 consists of 15 residues. The CDR3 DNA follows: TGTGCCAGCAGTCGGGTCCCACCGGTTCGACTCGAGCAGTACTTC. It translates to CASSRVPPVRLEQYF.

This clonotype was counted at least ten times. The rearrangement uses TRBV29-1 and TRBJ2-5; D possibly corresponds to TRBD2 (5 bases). V was pared by 6 bases and J by 4 bases, with 12 bases between. The CDR3 consists of 12 residues. Germline CDR1 is SQVTM and CDR2 is ANQGSEA. The CDR3 nucleotides read TGCAGCGTCCGGCGGGCAGTAGAGACCCAGTACTTC. Protein product: CSVRRAVETQYF.

V and J are TRBV20-1 and TRBJ2-1; 9 bases map to TRBD2. Germline CDR1 is DFQATT and CDR2 is SNEGSKA (reference sequence). There are 15 residues in the CDR3. The ends lost 0 bases at V and 7 bases at J; junction bases unmatched: 7. CDR3 region: CSARDQGLARNEQFF. The CDR3 nucleotides are TGCAGTGCTAGAGATCAAGGACTAGCGAGAAATGAGCAGTTCTTC.

The chain employs TRBV20-1 and TRBJ2-5; possible D gene TRBD2, 5 bases. The CDR3 is 16 residues long. With 1 base removed from V and 5 bases from J, the gap between germline ends came to 20 bases. Germline V gene data show CDR1 as DFQATT and CDR2 as SNEGSKA (reference sequence). The CDR3 DNA follows: TGCAGTGCTAGAGCTGCCCACTCGGGGATTGTTGAGACCCAGTACTTC. Translation: CSARAAHSGIVETQYF.

In its sample, this clonotype was seen many times. The genes are TRBV5-6 and TRBJ2-1; no clear D gene. The CDR3 extends over 13 amino acids. Germline CDR1 SGHDT, CDR2 YYEEEE. Trimming shortened V by 1 base and J by 6 bases, and 8 bases separated the two germline ends. The CDR3 nucleotides read TGTGCCAGCAGCTTGTTCCAGCGCAATGAGCAGTTCTTC. It is translated as CASSLFQRNEQFF.

This CDR3 reads CSVDVAGNTEAFF. CDR3 sequence (DNA): TGCAGCGTTGATGTGGCAGGGAACACTGAAGCTTTCTTT. This chain uses TRBV29-1 with TRBJ1-1; D ambiguous. The germline V gene has CDR1 SQVTM and CDR2 ANQGSEA. The CDR3 spans 13 residues. V was shortened by 3 bases and J by 1 base, with 9 bases between the two germline ends.

This clonotype was seen ten or more times. The V and J genes are TRBV20-1 and TRBJ1-1; 7 bases map to TRBD1. The CDR3 covers 16 residues. Per the germline V gene, CDR1 is DFQATT and CDR2 is SNEGSKA (reference sequence). Trimming at V came to 0 bases and at J to 4 bases, leaving 11 bases not matched to a gene. The CDR3 spells CSARERQGIESTEAFF. As DNA, the CDR3 is TGCAGTGCTAGAGAGAGACAGGGCATAGAGAGCACTGAAGCTTTCTTT.

This clonotype was detected ten times or more. V usage is TRBV5-4 and J usage is TRBJ2-3; 8 nucleotides match TRBD2. CDR1 and CDR2 (germline): SGHNT, YYREEE (reference sequence). V dropped 3 bases and J dropped 6; count of bases not matched to a gene: 6. The CDR3 runs to 14 residues. In DNA, the CDR3 is TGTGCCAGCAGCTCTAAGCGGGAGCGGGATACGCAGTATTTT. This gives the protein CASSSKRERDTQYF.

The rearrangement uses TRBV20-1 and TRBJ2-5, with D maybe TRBD2 (5 bases). The germline V and J ends were trimmed by 7 bases and 4 bases, with 16 bases remaining between them. Germline-derived CDR1 and CDR2 are DFQATT and SNEGSKA (reference sequence). CDR3 length equals 13 residues. The CDR3 protein is CSVRSGSLETQYF. The CDR3 coding sequence is TGCAGTGTTAGGTCGGGGAGCTTAGAGACCCAGTACTTC.